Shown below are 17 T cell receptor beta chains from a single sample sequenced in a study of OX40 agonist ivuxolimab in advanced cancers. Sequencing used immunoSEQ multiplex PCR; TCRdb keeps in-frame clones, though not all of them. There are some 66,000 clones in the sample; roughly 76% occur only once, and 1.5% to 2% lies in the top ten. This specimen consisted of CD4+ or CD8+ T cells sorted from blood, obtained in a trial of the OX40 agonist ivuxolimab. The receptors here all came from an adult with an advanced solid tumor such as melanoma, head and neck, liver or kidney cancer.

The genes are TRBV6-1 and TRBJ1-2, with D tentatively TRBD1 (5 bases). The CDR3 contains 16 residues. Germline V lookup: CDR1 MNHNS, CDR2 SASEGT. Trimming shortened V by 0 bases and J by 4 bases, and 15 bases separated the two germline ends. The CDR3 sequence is CASSEAPLTGAYGYTF. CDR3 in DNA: TGTGCCAGCAGTGAAGCGCCCTTAACAGGAGCCTATGGCTACACCTTC.

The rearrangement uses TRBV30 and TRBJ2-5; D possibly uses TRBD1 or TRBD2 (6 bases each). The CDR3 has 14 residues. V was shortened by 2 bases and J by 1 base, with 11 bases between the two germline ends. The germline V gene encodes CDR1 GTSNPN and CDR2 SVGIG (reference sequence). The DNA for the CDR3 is TGTGCCTGGAGTTCTGGGGGGCCCCAAGAGACCCAGTACTTC. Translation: CAWSSGGPQETQYF. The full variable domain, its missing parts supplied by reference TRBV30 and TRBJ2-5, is SQTIHQWPATLVQPVGSPLSLECTVEGTSNPNLYWYRQAAGRGLQLLFYSVGIGQISSEVPQNLSASRPQDRQFILSSKKLLLSDSGFYLCAWSSGGPQETQYFGPGTRLLVL.

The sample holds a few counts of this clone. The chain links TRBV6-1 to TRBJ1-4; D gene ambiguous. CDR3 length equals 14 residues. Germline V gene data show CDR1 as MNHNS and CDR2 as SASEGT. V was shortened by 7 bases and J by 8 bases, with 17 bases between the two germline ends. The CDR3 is CASTHFGLGEKLFF. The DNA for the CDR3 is TGTGCCAGCACGCATTTCGGGTTAGGGGAAAAACTGTTTTTT.

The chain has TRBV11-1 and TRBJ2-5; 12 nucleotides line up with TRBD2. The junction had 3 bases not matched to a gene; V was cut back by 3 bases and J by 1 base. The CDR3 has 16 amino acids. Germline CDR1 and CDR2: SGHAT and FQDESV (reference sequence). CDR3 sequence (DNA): TGTGCCAGCAGCTTCGGACTAGCGGGGTCCCAAGAGACCCAGTACTTC. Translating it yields CASSFGLAGSQETQYF.

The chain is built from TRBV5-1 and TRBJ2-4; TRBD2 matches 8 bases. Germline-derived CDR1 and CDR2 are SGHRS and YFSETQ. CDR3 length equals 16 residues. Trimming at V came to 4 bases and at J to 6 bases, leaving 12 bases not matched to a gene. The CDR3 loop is CASSLTFSGDSNIQYF. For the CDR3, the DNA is TGCGCCAGCAGCCTAACATTTAGCGGGGACTCAAACATTCAGTACTTC.

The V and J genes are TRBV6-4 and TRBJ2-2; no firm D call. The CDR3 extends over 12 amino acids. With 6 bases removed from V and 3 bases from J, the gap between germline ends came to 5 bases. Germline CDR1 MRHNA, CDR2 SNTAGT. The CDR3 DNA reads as TGTGCCAGCAGCCGTGACACCGGGGAGCTGTTTTTT. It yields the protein CASSRDTGELFF.

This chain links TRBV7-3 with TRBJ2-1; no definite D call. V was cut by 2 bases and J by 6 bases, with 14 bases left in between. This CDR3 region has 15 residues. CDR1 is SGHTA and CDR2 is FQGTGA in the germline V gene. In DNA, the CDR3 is TGTGCCAGCAGCTTAGTCTTACCGCCGGGCAATGAGCAGTTCTTC. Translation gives CASSLVLPPGNEQFF.

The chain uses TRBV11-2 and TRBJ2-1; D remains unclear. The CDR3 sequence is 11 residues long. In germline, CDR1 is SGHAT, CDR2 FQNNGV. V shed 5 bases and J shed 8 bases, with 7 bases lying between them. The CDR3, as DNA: TGTGCCAGCAGCCCGGGCTATGAGCAGTTCTTC. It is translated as CASSPGYEQFF.

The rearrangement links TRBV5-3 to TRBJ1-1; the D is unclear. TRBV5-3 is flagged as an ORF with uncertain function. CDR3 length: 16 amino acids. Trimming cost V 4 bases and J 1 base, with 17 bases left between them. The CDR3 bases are TGTGCCAGAAGCCCGCGAGAGGGAGACGGGAACACTGAAGCTTTCTTT. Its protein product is CARSPREGDGNTEAFF.

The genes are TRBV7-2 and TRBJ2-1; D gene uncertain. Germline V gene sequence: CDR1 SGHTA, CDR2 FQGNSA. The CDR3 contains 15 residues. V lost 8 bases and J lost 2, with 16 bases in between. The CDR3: CASRGYGGAYNEQFF. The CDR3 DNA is TGTGCCAGCCGCGGTTACGGCGGCGCCTACAATGAGCAGTTCTTC. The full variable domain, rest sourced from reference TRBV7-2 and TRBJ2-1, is GAGVSQSPSNKVTEKGKDVELRCDPISGHTALYWYRQSLGQGLEFLIYFQGNSAPDKSGLPSDRFSAERTGGSVSTLTIQRTQQEDSAVYLCASRGYGGAYNEQFFGPGTRLTVL.

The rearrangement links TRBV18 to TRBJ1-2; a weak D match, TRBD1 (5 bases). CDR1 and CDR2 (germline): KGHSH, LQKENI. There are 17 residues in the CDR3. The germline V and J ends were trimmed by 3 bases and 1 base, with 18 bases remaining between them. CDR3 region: CASSPRPAGNDNYGYTF. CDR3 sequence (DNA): TGTGCCAGCTCACCCCGGCCCGCAGGGAACGATAACTATGGCTACACCTTC.

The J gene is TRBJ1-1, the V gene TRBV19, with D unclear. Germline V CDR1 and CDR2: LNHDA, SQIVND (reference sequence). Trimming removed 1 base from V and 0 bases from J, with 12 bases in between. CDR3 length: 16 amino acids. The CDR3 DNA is TGTGCCAGTAGTATAGTAAGCAGTTTCATGAACACTGAAGCTTTCTTT. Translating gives CASSIVSSFMNTEAFF.

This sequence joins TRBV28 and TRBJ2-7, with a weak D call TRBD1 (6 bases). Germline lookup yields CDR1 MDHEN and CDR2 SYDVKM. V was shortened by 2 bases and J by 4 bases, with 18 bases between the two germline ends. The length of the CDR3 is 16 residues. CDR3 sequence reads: CASSLNSAAGVYEQYF. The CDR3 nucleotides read TGTGCCAGCAGTTTAAATTCGGCCGCAGGGGTGTACGAGCAGTACTTC. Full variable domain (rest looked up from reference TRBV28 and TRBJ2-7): DVKVTQSSRYLVKRTGEKVFLECVQDMDHENMFWYRQDPGLGLRLIYFSYDVKMKEKGDIPEGYSVSREKKERFSLILESASTNQTSMYLCASSLNSAAGVYEQYFGPGTRLTVT.

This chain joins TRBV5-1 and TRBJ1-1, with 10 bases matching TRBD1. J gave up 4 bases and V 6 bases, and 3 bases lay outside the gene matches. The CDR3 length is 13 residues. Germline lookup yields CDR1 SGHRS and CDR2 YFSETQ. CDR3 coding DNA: TGCGCCAGCAAAAGGACAGGGGGCACTGAAGCTTTCTTT. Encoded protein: CASKRTGGTEAFF.

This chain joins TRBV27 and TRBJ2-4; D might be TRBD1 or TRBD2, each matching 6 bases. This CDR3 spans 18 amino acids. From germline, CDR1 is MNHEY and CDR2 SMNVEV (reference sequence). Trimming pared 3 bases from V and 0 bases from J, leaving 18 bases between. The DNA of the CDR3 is TGTGCCAGCAGTTTCGTTGGGGGGCTCCCTCTAGCCAAAAACATTCAGTACTTC. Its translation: CASSFVGGLPLAKNIQYF.

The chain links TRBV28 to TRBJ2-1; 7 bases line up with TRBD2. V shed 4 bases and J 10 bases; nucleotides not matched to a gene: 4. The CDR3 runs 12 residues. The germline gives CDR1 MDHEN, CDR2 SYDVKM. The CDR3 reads CASSSGGEEQFF. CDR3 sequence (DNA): TGTGCCAGCAGTTCGGGGGGAGAAGAGCAGTTCTTC.

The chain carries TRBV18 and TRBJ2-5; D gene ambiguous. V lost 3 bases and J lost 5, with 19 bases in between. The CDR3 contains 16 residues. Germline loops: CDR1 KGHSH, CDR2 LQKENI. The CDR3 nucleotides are TGTGCCAGCTCACCGACCACGTACCGGGCGACGGAGACCCAGTACTTC. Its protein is CASSPTTYRATETQYF.